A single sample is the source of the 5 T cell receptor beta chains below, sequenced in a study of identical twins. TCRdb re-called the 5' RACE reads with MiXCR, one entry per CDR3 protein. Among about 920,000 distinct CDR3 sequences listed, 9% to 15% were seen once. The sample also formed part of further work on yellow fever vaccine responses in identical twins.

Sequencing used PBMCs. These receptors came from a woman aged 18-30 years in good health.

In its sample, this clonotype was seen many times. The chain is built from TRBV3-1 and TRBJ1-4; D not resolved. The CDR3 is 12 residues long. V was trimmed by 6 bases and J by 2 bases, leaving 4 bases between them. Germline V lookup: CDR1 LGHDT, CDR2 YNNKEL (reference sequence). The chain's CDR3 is CASRQTNEKLFF. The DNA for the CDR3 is TGTGCCAGCAGACAGACTAATGAAAAACTGTTTTTT. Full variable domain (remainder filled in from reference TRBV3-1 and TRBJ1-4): DTAVSQTPKYLVTQMGNDKSIKCEQNLGHDTMYWYKQDSKKFLKIMFSYNNKELIINETVPNRFSPKSPDKAHLNLHINSLELGDSAVYFCASRQTNEKLFFGSGTQLSVL.

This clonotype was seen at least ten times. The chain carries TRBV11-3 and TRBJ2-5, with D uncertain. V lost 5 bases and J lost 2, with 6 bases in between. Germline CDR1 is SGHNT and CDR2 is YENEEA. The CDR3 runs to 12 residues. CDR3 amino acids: CASSPRQETQYF. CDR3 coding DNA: TGTGCCAGCAGCCCTAGGCAAGAGACCCAGTACTTC.

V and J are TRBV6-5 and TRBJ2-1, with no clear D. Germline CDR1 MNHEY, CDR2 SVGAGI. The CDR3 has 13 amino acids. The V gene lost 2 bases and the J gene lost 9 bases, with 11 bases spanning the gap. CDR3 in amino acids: CASSYIDTGEQFF. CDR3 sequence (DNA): TGTGCCAGCAGTTACATTGACACGGGTGAGCAGTTCTTC.

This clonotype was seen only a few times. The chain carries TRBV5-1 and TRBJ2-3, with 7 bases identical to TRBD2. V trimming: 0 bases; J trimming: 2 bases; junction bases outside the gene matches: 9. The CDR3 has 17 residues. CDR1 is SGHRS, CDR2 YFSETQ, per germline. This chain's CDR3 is CASSLVTGTTYTDTQYF. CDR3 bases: TGCGCCAGCAGCTTGGTCACCGGGACTACGTACACAGATACGCAGTATTTT.

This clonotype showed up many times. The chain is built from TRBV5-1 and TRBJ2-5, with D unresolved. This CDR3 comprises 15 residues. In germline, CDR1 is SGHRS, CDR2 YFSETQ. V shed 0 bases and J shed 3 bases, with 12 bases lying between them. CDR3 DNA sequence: TGCGCCAGCAGCTTGGGGACGAGGTCAGAAGAGACCCAGTACTTC. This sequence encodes CASSLGTRSEETQYF. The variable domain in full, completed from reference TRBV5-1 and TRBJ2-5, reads KAGVTQTPRYLIKTRGQQVTLSCSPISGHRSVSWYQQTPGQGLQFLFEYFSETQRNKGNFPGRFSGRQFSNSRSEMNVSTLELGDSALYLCASSLGTRSEETQYFGPGTRLLVL.